Presented here are 13 T cell receptor beta chains from one specimen sequenced in a study of T cell changes during pregnancy in multiple sclerosis (dated by TCRdb to the late 2010s). The library came from the immunoSEQ multiplex PCR assay. The clones in this table, taken by TCRdb from immuneACCESS, are in-frame only. Not every clone is retained; where verified, under half of the shortfall comes from an unresolved V gene, and the cause of the rest is unknown. The sample includes tens of thousands of clones, with around 92% observed a single time. Of the sample, less than 0.85% falls within the top ten clones. The sample in question was CD4+ T cells from peripheral blood mononuclear cells, obtained in the third trimester of pregnancy. The receptors were gathered from a female donor with multiple sclerosis, enrolled in a pregnancy study.

The J gene is TRBJ2-1, the V gene TRBV6-1, with a tentative D call TRBD1 (6 bases). The V end lost 7 bases, the J end lost 3 bases, and 10 bases lay between the germline ends. The CDR3 sequence is 13 residues long. Germline CDR1 is MNHNS and CDR2 is SASEGT. CDR3 amino acids: CASTGQIYNEQFF. CDR3 nucleotides: TGTGCCAGCACAGGACAGATCTACAATGAGCAGTTCTTC.

In DNA form, the CDR3 reads TGTGCCAGCAGTGGGTCGACTAGCGGGTCCTACGAGCAGTACTTC. Translating gives CASSGSTSGSYEQYF. The chain combines TRBV6-1 with TRBJ2-7; 10 bases align to TRBD2. V lost 4 bases, J lost 1 base, and 4 bases stayed unmatched. Germline lookup yields CDR1 MNHNS and CDR2 SASEGT. The CDR3 consists of 15 residues.

The chain uses TRBV4-3 and TRBJ2-1; 12 nucleotides line up with TRBD2. The germline V gene has CDR1 LGHNA and CDR2 YSLEER. The J segment lost 6 bases and the V segment lost 4 bases, leaving 7 bases of the junction unmatched. This CDR3 spans 16 amino acids. In nucleotides, the CDR3 is TGCGCCAGCAGCCGGACGACTAGCGGGAGAGGCAATGAGCAGTTCTTC. Protein product: CASSRTTSGRGNEQFF.

This sequence joins TRBV28 and TRBJ2-3; TRBD2 is a possible D gene (5 bases). The CDR3 is made up of 15 amino acids. The V end was cut by 3 bases, the J end by 1 base, with 11 bases between. Germline values: CDR1 MDHEN, CDR2 SYDVKM. The CDR3 DNA sequence: TGTGCCAGCAGTTTGGCGGGTGCAGGCACAGATACGCAGTATTTT. It translates to CASSLAGAGTDTQYF.

This rearrangement joins TRBV6-1 to TRBJ2-3, with TRBD1 identical over 9 bases. This CDR3 spans 15 amino acids. The V and J ends lost 4 bases and 6 bases, in that order; junction bases with no gene match: 8. CDR1 is MNHNS, CDR2 SASEGT, per germline. The CDR3 protein is CASSVSGTGRDTQYF. DNA of the CDR3: TGTGCCAGCAGTGTATCCGGGACAGGGCGGGATACGCAGTATTTT.

This chain connects TRBV5-1 to TRBJ2-4; 7 nucleotides line up with TRBD1. With V trimmed by 0 bases and J by 1 base, 7 bases remained unmatched. Germline CDR1 SGHRS, CDR2 YFSETQ. The CDR3 contains 17 residues. The CDR3 region is CASSLGGTDRAKNIQYF. DNA of the CDR3: TGCGCCAGCAGCTTGGGGGGGACAGACCGGGCCAAAAACATTCAGTACTTC.

The chain has TRBV5-1 and TRBJ2-1; weak D call: TRBD1 (5 bases). Germline CDR1 SGHRS, CDR2 YFSETQ. The CDR3 consists of 15 residues. V was shortened by 0 bases and J by 6 bases, with 13 bases between the two germline ends. The CDR3 reads CASSLASGYPNEQFF. The CDR3 DNA is TGCGCCAGCAGCTTGGCCTCAGGGTACCCCAATGAGCAGTTCTTC.

Points on this clone: This specimen includes other DNA sequences encoding the same CDR3. J is TRBJ2-1 and V is TRBV27, with 11 positions matching TRBD2. This CDR3 comprises 15 residues. The junction had 6 bases not matched to a gene; V was cut back by 6 bases and J by 5 bases. Germline-derived CDR1 and CDR2 are MNHEY and SMNVEV (reference sequence). The chain's CDR3 is CASSSGTSGDNEQFF. The CDR3 nucleotides are TGTGCCAGCAGCTCCGGGACTAGCGGCGACAATGAGCAGTTCTTC.

V gene TRBV6-6 combines with J gene TRBJ2-2; no reliable D call. The V end was cut by 0 bases, the J end by 5 bases, with 10 bases between. This CDR3 contains 15 residues. Germline V lookup: CDR1 MNHNY, CDR2 SVGAGI (reference sequence). CDR3: CASSYSDTGTGELFF. CDR3 in DNA: TGTGCCAGCAGTTACTCCGACACTGGGACCGGGGAGCTGTTTTTT.

The genes are TRBV4-2 and TRBJ2-1, with D possibly matching TRBD2 (6 bases). CDR1 is LGHNA, CDR2 YNFKEQ, per germline. Trimming took off 0 bases at V and 3 bases at J, with 6 bases between the two ends. The CDR3 runs 14 residues. Written as DNA, the CDR3 is TGTGCCAGCAGCCAAGAGGGGGGCTACAATGAGCAGTTCTTC. Encoded protein: CASSQEGGYNEQFF.

The chain combines TRBV6-5 with TRBJ2-1; 10 bases line up with TRBD2. V was clipped by 6 bases and J by 4 bases; unmatched bases: 3. The germline gives CDR1 MNHEY, CDR2 SVGAGI. This CDR3 comprises 14 residues. CDR3 bases: TGTGCCAGCAGACCTAGCGGGAGTTACAATGAGCAGTTCTTC. This gives the protein CASRPSGSYNEQFF.

V gene TRBV7-9 combines with J gene TRBJ2-7; 9 nucleotides align to TRBD1. The V and J ends lost 1 base and 3 bases, in that order; junction bases with no gene match: 4. Germline lookup yields CDR1 SEHNR and CDR2 FQNEAQ (reference sequence). The CDR3 spans 15 residues. This CDR3 reads CASSLEQGASYEQYF. The CDR3, as DNA: TGTGCCAGCAGCTTAGAACAGGGGGCCAGCTACGAGCAGTACTTC.

J is TRBJ1-1 and V is TRBV28; D is ambiguous. The length of the CDR3 is 13 residues. The V end was cut by 5 bases, the J end by 1 base, with 8 bases between. In germline, CDR1 is MDHEN, CDR2 SYDVKM. DNA of the CDR3: TGTGCCAGCAGTCCCGTATCGAACACTGAAGCTTTCTTT. Its protein product is CASSPVSNTEAFF.